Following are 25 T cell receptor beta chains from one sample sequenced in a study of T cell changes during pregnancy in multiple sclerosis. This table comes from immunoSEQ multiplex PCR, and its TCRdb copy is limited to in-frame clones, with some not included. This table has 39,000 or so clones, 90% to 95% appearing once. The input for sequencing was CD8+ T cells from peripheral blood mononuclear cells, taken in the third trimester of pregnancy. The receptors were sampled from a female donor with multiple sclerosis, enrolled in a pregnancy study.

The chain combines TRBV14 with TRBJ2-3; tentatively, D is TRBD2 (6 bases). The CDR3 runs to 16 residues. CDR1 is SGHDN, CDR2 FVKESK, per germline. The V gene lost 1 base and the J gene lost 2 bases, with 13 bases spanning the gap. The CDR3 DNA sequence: TGTGCCAGCAGCCAAGCTTCGGGACTTTACACAGATACGCAGTATTTT. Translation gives CASSQASGLYTDTQYF.

The CDR3: CASSLETGSGFEQFF. The CDR3 DNA sequence: TGTGCCAGCAGCTTAGAGACAGGGTCTGGGTTTGAGCAGTTCTTC. V and J are TRBV11-2 and TRBJ2-1, with 7 bases matching TRBD1. Germline CDR1 and CDR2: SGHAT and FQNNGV. Losses at the gene ends were 0 bases for V and 9 bases for J; bases not matched to a gene: 8. This CDR3 has 15 residues. Supplemented by reference TRBV11-2 and TRBJ2-1, the full variable domain reads EAGVAQSPRYKIIEKRQSVAFWCNPISGHATLYWYQQILGQGPKLLIQFQNNGVVDDSQLPKDRFSAERLKGVDSTLKIQPAKLEDSAVYLCASSLETGSGFEQFFGPGTRLTVL.

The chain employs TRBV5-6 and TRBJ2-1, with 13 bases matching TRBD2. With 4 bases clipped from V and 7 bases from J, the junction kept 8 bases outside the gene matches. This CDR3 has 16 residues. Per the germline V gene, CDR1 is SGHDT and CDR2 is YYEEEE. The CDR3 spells CASSRLAGGADNEQFF. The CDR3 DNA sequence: TGTGCCAGCAGCAGACTAGCGGGAGGTGCAGATAATGAGCAGTTCTTC.

The CDR3 coding sequence is TGTGCCTGGAGGGGACAGTCCTACGAGCAGTACTTC. It codes for CAWRGQSYEQYF. V and J are TRBV30 and TRBJ2-7; TRBD1 matches 7 bases. J lost 1 base, V lost 3 bases, and 0 bases had no gene match. This CDR3 contains 12 residues. In germline, CDR1 is GTSNPN, CDR2 SVGIG (reference sequence). The complete variable domain, with remaining parts taken from reference TRBV30 and TRBJ2-7, reads SQTIHQWPATLVQPVGSPLSLECTVEGTSNPNLYWYRQAAGRGLQLLFYSVGIGQISSEVPQNLSASRPQDRQFILSSKKLLLSDSGFYLCAWRGQSYEQYFGPGTRLTVT.

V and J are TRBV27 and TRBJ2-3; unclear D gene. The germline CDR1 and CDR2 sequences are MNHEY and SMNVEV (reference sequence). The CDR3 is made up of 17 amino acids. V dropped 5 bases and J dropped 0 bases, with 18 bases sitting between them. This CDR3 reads CASSGDEARTSTDTQYF. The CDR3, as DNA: TGTGCCAGCAGTGGAGATGAGGCCCGAACTAGCACAGATACGCAGTATTTT.

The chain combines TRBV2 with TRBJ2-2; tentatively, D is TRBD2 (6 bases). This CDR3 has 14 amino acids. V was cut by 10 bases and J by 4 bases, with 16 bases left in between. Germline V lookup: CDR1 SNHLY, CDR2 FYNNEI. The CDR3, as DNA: TGTGCCACCAACCCACTAGCTTCCACCGGGGAGCTGTTTTTT. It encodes CATNPLASTGELFF.

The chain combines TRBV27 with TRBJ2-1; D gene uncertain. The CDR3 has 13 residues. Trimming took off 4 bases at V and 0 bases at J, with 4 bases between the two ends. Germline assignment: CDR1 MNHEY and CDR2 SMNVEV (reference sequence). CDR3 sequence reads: CASSSNSYNEQFF. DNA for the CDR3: TGTGCCAGCAGTTCCAACTCCTACAATGAGCAGTTCTTC.

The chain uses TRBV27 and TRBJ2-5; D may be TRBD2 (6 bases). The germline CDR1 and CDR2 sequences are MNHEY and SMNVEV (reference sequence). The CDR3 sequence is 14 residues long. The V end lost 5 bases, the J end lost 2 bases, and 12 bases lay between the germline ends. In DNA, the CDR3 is TGTGCCAGCAGTCAAGGGACTTTGCAAGAGACCCAGTACTTC. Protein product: CASSQGTLQETQYF.

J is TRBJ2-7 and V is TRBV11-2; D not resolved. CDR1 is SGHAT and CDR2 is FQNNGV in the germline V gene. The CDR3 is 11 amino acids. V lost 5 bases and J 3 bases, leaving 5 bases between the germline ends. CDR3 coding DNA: TGTGCCAGCAGCGCACACTACGAGCAGTACTTC. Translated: CASSAHYEQYF.

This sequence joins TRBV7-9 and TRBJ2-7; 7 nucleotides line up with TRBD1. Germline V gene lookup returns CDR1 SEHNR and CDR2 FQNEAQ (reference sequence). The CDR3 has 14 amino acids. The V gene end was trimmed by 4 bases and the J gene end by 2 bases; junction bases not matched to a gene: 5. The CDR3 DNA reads TGTGCCAGCAGCTCCGACAGGGAAGCCTACGAGCAGTACTTC. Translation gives CASSSDREAYEQYF.

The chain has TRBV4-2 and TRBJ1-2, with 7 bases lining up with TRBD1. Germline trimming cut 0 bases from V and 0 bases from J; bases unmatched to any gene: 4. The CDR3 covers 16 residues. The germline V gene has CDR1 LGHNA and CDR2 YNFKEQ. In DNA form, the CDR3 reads TGTGCCAGCAGCCAAGAATCGGGGACAGCTAACTATGGCTACACCTTC. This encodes CASSQESGTANYGYTF.

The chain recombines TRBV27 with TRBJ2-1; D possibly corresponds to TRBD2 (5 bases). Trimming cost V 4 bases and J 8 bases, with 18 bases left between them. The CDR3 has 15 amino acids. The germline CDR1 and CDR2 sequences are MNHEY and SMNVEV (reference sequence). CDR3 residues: CASSSAGGRWDEQFF. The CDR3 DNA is TGTGCCAGCAGTTCCGCGGGCGGGCGGTGGGATGAGCAGTTCTTC.

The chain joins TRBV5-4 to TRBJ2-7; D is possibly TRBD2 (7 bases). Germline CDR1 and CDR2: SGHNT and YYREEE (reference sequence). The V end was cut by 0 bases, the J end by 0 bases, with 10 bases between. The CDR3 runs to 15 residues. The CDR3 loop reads CASSLAGGYSYEQYF. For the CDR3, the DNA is TGTGCCAGCAGCTTGGCGGGGGGCTACTCCTACGAGCAGTACTTC.

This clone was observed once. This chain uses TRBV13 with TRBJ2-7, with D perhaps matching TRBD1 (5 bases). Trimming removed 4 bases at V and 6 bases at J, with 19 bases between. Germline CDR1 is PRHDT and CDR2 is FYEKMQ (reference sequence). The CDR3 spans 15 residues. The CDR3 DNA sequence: TGTGCCAGCAGCTCTGGTGCGCCCCAGGGCGGCGAGCAGTACTTC. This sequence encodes CASSSGAPQGGEQYF.

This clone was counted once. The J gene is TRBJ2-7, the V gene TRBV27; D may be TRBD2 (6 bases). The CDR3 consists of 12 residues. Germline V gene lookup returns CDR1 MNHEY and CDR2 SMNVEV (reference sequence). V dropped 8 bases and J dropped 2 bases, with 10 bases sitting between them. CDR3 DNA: TGTGCCAGCGGGGACTTTACCTACGAGCAGTACTTC. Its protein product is CASGDFTYEQYF.

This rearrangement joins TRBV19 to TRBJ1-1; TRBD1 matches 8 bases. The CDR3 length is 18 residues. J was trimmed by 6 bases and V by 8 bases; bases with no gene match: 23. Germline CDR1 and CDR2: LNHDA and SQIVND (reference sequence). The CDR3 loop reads CASSRTGQGGGRWPEAFF. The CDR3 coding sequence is TGTGCCAGTTCTCGTACCGGACAGGGTGGAGGTAGGTGGCCTGAAGCTTTCTTT.

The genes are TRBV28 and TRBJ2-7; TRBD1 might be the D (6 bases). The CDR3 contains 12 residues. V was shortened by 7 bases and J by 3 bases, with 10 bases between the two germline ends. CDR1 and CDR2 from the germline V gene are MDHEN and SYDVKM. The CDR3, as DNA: TGTGCCAGCAATCACAGGGTCTACGAGCAGTACTTC. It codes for CASNHRVYEQYF.

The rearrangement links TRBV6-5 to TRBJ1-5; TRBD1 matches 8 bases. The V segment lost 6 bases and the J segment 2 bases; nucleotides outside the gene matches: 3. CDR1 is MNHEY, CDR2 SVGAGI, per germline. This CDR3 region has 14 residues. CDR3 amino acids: CASSAGQGNQPQHF. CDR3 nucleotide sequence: TGTGCCAGCAGCGCGGGACAGGGCAATCAGCCCCAGCATTTT.

For the CDR3, the DNA is TGCAGCGCCAGGCCCCTTACAGGGAACCAAGAGACCCAGTACTTC. Translating gives CSARPLTGNQETQYF. This rearrangement joins TRBV29-1 to TRBJ2-5; perhaps TRBD1 as D (6 bases). CDR1 and CDR2 (germline): SQVTM, ANQGSEA. V dropped 7 bases and J dropped 0 bases, with 18 bases sitting between them. The CDR3 is 15 residues long.

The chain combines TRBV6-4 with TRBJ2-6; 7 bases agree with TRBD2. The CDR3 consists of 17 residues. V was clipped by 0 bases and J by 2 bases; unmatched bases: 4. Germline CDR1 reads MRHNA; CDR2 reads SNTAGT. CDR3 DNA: TGTGCCAGCAGTGACTCGGGGGGAGGGACTGGGGCCAACGTCCTGACTTTC. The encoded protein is CASSDSGGGTGANVLTF.

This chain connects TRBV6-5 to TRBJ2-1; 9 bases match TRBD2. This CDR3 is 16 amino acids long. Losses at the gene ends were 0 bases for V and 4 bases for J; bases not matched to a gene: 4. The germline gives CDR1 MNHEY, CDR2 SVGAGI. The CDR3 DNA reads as TGTGCCAGCAGTTACTCACCAGCGGGAGGATACAATGAGCAGTTCTTC. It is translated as CASSYSPAGGYNEQFF.

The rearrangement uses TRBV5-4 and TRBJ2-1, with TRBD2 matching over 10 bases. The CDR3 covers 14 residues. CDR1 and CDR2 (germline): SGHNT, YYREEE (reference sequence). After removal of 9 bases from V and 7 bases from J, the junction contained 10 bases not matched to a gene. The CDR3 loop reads CAITRVAGGNEQFF. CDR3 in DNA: TGTGCCATCACGAGAGTAGCGGGAGGAAATGAGCAGTTCTTC.

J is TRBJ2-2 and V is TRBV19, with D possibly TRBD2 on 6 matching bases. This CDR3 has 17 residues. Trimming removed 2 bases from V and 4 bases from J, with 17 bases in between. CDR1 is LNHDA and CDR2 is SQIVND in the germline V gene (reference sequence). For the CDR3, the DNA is TGTGCCAGTAGTATACAGGAGGGGTTGGGTAGCACCGGGGAGCTGTTTTTT. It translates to CASSIQEGLGSTGELFF.

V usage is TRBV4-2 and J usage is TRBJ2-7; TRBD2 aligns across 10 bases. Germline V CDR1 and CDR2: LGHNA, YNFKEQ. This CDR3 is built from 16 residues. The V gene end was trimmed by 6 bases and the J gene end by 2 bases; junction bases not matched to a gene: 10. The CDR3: CASSRGLADPPYEQYF. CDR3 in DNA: TGTGCCAGCAGTCGAGGACTAGCGGACCCCCCCTACGAGCAGTACTTC.

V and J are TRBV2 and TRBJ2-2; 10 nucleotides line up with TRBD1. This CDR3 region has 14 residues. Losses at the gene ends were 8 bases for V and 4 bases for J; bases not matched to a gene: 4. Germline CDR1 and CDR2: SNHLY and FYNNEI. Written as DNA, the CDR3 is TGTGCCAGCCGGGACAGGGGAATCACCGGGGAGCTGTTTTTT. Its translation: CASRDRGITGELFF.